Included here is one TCR beta chain sequence, with context. These data belong to a study of blood T cell repertoires in COVID-19. V lost 3 bases and J lost 4; bases outside the gene matches: 5. Germline CDR1 is SGHTA and CDR2 is FQGTGA. There are 16 residues in the CDR3. TCRdb's table, derived via immunoSEQ multiplex PCR, lists solely in-frame clones and lacks some. The repertoire consists of about 34,000 clones, with approximately 84% occurring once and the leading ten covering roughly 3.1%. The V gene is TRBV7-3, the J gene TRBJ2-2; 10 bases are a match to TRBD2. The receptor was derived from a man aged 65 to 85 with COVID-19, enrolled during active disease. The sequenced sample consisted of peripheral blood. In DNA form, the CDR3 reads TGTGCCAGCAGCTTGGTGGGACTAGCGTCCACCGGGGAGCTGTTTTTT. It encodes CASSLVGLASTGELFF.